These 32 T cell receptor beta chains were sequenced from one sample in a study of T cells after yellow fever vaccination. Each CDR3 protein gets one entry after TCRdb re-called the 5' RACE reads with MiXCR. This sample has 450,000 to 600,000 distinct CDR3 sequences, with approximately 16% found just once. The sequences come from PBMCs, collected about 5 days after the first yellow fever vaccination. These receptors were collected from a man between 18 and 29 years old who received the YFV17D yellow fever vaccine.

This clonotype showed up just a few times. The V and J genes are TRBV4-2 and TRBJ1-2; D unclear. V was shortened by 0 bases and J by 2 bases, with 10 bases between the two germline ends. CDR1 is LGHNA and CDR2 is YNFKEQ in the germline V gene. CDR3 size: 15 residues. CDR3 loop: CASSQDPGRNYGYTF. Here the CDR3 DNA reads TGTGCCAGCAGCCAAGATCCGGGGAGAAACTATGGCTACACCTTC.

The rearrangement links TRBV5-1 to TRBJ2-5, with TRBD1 identical over 7 bases. Germline CDR1 reads SGHRS; CDR2 reads YFSETQ. Germline trimming cut 4 bases from V and 1 base from J; bases unmatched to any gene: 4. The CDR3 totals 14 residues. The CDR3 DNA sequence: TGCGCCAGCAGCCACGGGACAGCCCAAGAGACCCAGTACTTC. Protein: CASSHGTAQETQYF.

In its sample, this clonotype was seen a few times. V and J are TRBV6-2 or TRBV6-3 and TRBJ1-6; D is possibly TRBD1 (5 bases). The germline V gene encodes CDR1 MNHEY and CDR2 SVGEGT. This CDR3 comprises 16 residues. V lost 0 bases, J lost 9 bases, and 15 bases lay in between. The CDR3 DNA reads as TGTGCCAGCAGTTACTCCCGGGAAGGTCAGGGTTCACCCCTCCACTTT. Translated: CASSYSREGQGSPLHF.

The chain combines TRBV20-1 with TRBJ2-6, with unresolved D. CDR3 size: 13 residues. V was pared by 2 bases and J by 0 bases, with 2 bases between. Germline lookup yields CDR1 DFQATT and CDR2 SNEGSKA (reference sequence). CDR3 residues: CSARISGANVLTF. The CDR3 region has the DNA TGCAGTGCTAGAATCTCTGGGGCCAACGTCCTGACTTTC.

This clonotype was seen only a few times. The V and J genes are TRBV20-1 and TRBJ2-2; D remains unclear. V was pared by 4 bases and J by 6 bases, with 15 bases between. Germline CDR1 and CDR2: DFQATT and SNEGSKA (reference sequence). This CDR3 region has 14 residues. The CDR3 spells CSATTPNTAGELFF. The CDR3 DNA follows: TGCAGTGCTACCACACCAAATACGGCCGGGGAGCTGTTTTTT.

This clonotype was recorded many times. The chain is built from TRBV7-2 and TRBJ2-1; TRBD2 might be the D (5 bases). CDR1 is SGHTA and CDR2 is FQGNSA in the germline V gene. The CDR3 has 15 residues. The ends were cut back, 4 bases at V and 6 bases at J, with 16 bases in the middle. CDR3 bases: TGTGCCAGCAGCTCATTAGCGAATATAGCCAATGAGCAGTTCTTC. This gives the protein CASSSLANIANEQFF.

This clonotype turned up a few times. This chain links TRBV6-2 or TRBV6-3 with TRBJ2-3; D is possibly TRBD2 (5 bases). V lost 2 bases, J lost 2 bases, and 17 bases lay in between. CDR3 length: 17 residues. The germline V gene has CDR1 MNHEY and CDR2 SVGEGT. Here the CDR3 reads CASSYTSGKPHTDTQYF. CDR3 DNA sequence: TGTGCCAGCAGTTACACGTCCGGGAAGCCCCACACAGATACGCAGTATTTT.

The chain has TRBV25-1 and TRBJ1-2, with D uncertain. CDR3 length: 13 residues. Germline CDR1 and CDR2: MGHDK and SYGVNS. V lost 6 bases to trimming and J lost 2 bases, with 10 bases between them. The CDR3 reads CASRARYNYGYTF. In nucleotides, the CDR3 is TGTGCCAGCAGGGCCAGATACAACTATGGCTACACCTTC.

The sample holds a few counts of this clonotype. The J gene is TRBJ2-7, the V gene TRBV7-8; D possibly corresponds to TRBD2 (6 bases). Germline CDR1 reads SGHVS; CDR2 reads FQNEAQ. Deletions cut 3 bases from V and 2 bases from J, with 14 bases between. CDR3 length equals 15 residues. The CDR3 reads CASSFSRAGTYEQYF. DNA for the CDR3: TGTGCCAGCAGCTTTTCGCGGGCGGGGACCTACGAGCAGTACTTC.

This clonotype was observed a handful of times. The V and J genes are TRBV7-2 and TRBJ1-2; D remains ambiguous. CDR3 length equals 15 residues. The V end lost 2 bases, the J end lost 1 base, and 11 bases lay between the germline ends. CDR1 and CDR2 from the germline V gene are SGHTA and FQGNSA. The CDR3 here is CASSLPGGINYGYTF. CDR3 bases: TGTGCCAGCAGCTTACCCGGCGGAATTAACTATGGCTACACCTTC.

The chain combines TRBV6-5 with TRBJ1-1; TRBD1 might be the D (6 bases). Germline loops: CDR1 MNHEY, CDR2 SVGAGI. The CDR3 consists of 18 residues. The germline V and J ends were trimmed by 0 bases and 7 bases, with 24 bases remaining between them. The CDR3 DNA sequence: TGTGCCAGCAGTTACTCGTCCTCCCGGGACACCTCCCCTTTTGAAGCTTTCTTT. Translation gives CASSYSSSRDTSPFEAFF.

This clonotype has just a few counts. The V and J genes are TRBV7-2 and TRBJ2-4; 8 bases align to TRBD2. There are 16 residues in the CDR3. CDR1 SGHTA and CDR2 FQGNSA come from the germline V gene. With V trimmed by 5 bases and J by 6 bases, 12 bases remained unmatched. The CDR3 sequence: CASSPGGLPGINIQYF. The CDR3 nucleotides are TGTGCCAGCAGCCCGGGAGGGTTACCGGGAATAAACATTCAGTACTTC.

V gene TRBV19 combines with J gene TRBJ2-1; D possibly corresponds to TRBD1 (5 bases). From germline, CDR1 is LNHDA and CDR2 SQIVND (reference sequence). Deletions cut 1 base from V and 6 bases from J, with 7 bases between. The CDR3 is 13 residues long. Here the CDR3 reads CASSIGQGNEQFF. The CDR3 nucleotides are TGTGCCAGTAGTATAGGTCAGGGCAATGAGCAGTTCTTC.

The chain has TRBV5-1 and TRBJ2-5; D possibly uses TRBD1 or TRBD2 (5 bases each). CDR1 and CDR2 from the germline V gene are SGHRS and YFSETQ. V was trimmed by 0 bases and J by 5 bases, leaving 14 bases between them. CDR3 length equals 15 residues. Here the CDR3 DNA reads TGCGCCAGCAGCTTGGCGGCCCGGGGCGAGGAGACCCAGTACTTC. Translation: CASSLAARGEETQYF.

The J gene is TRBJ2-7, the V gene TRBV30, with D uncertain. Germline assignment: CDR1 GTSNPN and CDR2 SVGIG (reference sequence). V lost 0 bases to trimming and J lost 4 bases, with 10 bases between them. The CDR3 covers 13 residues. The CDR3 sequence: CAWSVLGGYEQYF. CDR3 nucleotide sequence: TGTGCCTGGAGTGTACTGGGCGGATACGAGCAGTACTTC.

In this sample, this clonotype turned up a few times. The chain combines TRBV6-2 or TRBV6-3 with TRBJ1-5; no definite D call. Trimming shortened V by 8 bases and J by 3 bases, and 5 bases separated the two germline ends. The CDR3 contains 11 residues. Germline CDR1 is MNHEY and CDR2 is SVGEGT. CDR3 amino acids: CASGNNQPQHF. In nucleotides, the CDR3 is TGTGCCAGCGGAAACAATCAGCCCCAGCATTTT.

A few counts support this clonotype. The chain carries TRBV28 and TRBJ1-3; D possibly corresponds to TRBD1 (5 bases). With 4 bases removed from V and 8 bases from J, the gap between germline ends came to 9 bases. Germline lookup yields CDR1 MDHEN and CDR2 SYDVKM. This CDR3 is built from 12 residues. The CDR3 DNA is TGTGCCAGCAGTTCGGGGGAGGACACCATATATTTT. Protein: CASSSGEDTIYF. The whole variable domain, filled in from reference TRBV28 and TRBJ1-3, reads DVKVTQSSRYLVKRTGEKVFLECVQDMDHENMFWYRQDPGLGLRLIYFSYDVKMKEKGDIPEGYSVSREKKERFSLILESASTNQTSMYLCASSSGEDTIYFGEGSWLTVV.

This clonotype was seen more than once but under ten times. The rearrangement uses TRBV5-1 and TRBJ2-3; 8 nucleotides align to TRBD2. Germline trimming cut 2 bases from V and 0 bases from J; bases unmatched to any gene: 5. CDR1 and CDR2 (germline): SGHRS, YFSETQ. The CDR3 extends over 16 amino acids. The CDR3: CASSFGTSGSTDTQYF. The CDR3 DNA is TGCGCCAGCAGCTTCGGTACTAGCGGAAGCACAGATACGCAGTATTTT.

This clonotype was observed once. V and J are TRBV12-3 or TRBV12-4 and TRBJ1-2; no clear D gene. The CDR3 length is 13 residues. V dropped 2 bases and J dropped 7 bases, with 11 bases sitting between them. The CDR3 DNA follows: TGTGCCAGCAGTTTACTCGGATCTACTGGCTACACCTTC. Translating it yields CASSLLGSTGYTF.

The sample holds a few counts of this clonotype. The gene calls are TRBV9 and TRBJ1-1, with TRBD1 as a possible D gene (6 bases). Germline V gene data show CDR1 as SGDLS and CDR2 as YYNGEE. The CDR3 extends over 14 amino acids. The V end was cut by 4 bases, the J end by 1 base, with 11 bases between. The CDR3 sequence: CASSPGTWNTEAFF. CDR3 bases: TGTGCCAGCAGCCCGGGGACATGGAACACTGAAGCTTTCTTT.

This chain uses TRBV4-1 with TRBJ1-2, with a possible D match to TRBD1 (6 bases). Between the trimmed V and J ends, which lost 4 bases and 6 bases, there was a span of 18 bases. The CDR3 is 15 amino acids. The germline V gene has CDR1 MGHRA and CDR2 YSYEKL. In nucleotides, the CDR3 is TGCGCCAGCAGCCCAACCTCTCTCCGGGGGCATGGCTACACCTTC. Its protein product is CASSPTSLRGHGYTF.

This clonotype was seen only a few times. J is TRBJ2-5 and V is TRBV25-1; D is possibly TRBD2 (6 bases). Germline V gene sequence: CDR1 MGHDK, CDR2 SYGVNS. V shed 3 bases and J shed 3 bases, with 8 bases lying between them. CDR3 length: 13 amino acids. The CDR3 DNA reads TGTGCCAGCAGTGAGGCGGGGAAAGAGACCCAGTACTTC. It specifies CASSEAGKETQYF. The variable domain in full, completed from reference TRBV25-1 and TRBJ2-5, reads EADIYQTPRYLVIGTGKKITLECSQTMGHDKMYWYQQDPGMELHLIHYSYGVNSTEKGDLSSESTVSRIRTEHFPLTLESARPSHTSQYLCASSEAGKETQYFGPGTRLLVL.

This clonotype showed up just a few times. The chain recombines TRBV20-1 with TRBJ1-1; D call uncertain. The CDR3 is 14 residues long. The germline gives CDR1 DFQATT, CDR2 SNEGSKA (reference sequence). V was shortened by 1 base and J by 1 base, with 10 bases between the two germline ends. This CDR3 reads CSARGGLGNTEAFF. The CDR3 nucleotides read TGCAGTGCTAGAGGGGGTTTAGGGAACACTGAAGCTTTCTTT.

This sequence joins TRBV10-1 and TRBJ1-6; D is possibly TRBD1 (6 bases). Germline V gene sequence: CDR1 WNHNN, CDR2 SYGVQD (reference sequence). The CDR3 totals 14 residues. V lost 3 bases to trimming and J lost 7 bases, with 10 bases between them. This CDR3 reads CASSDGQSNSPLHF. Here the CDR3 DNA reads TGCGCCAGCAGTGATGGACAGTCGAATTCACCCCTCCACTTT.

This clonotype occurred a few times. This chain connects TRBV6-1 to TRBJ2-6; 7 bases map to TRBD1. This CDR3 comprises 14 residues. The trim removed 7 bases at V and 3 bases at J, leaving 3 bases unmatched. Germline assignment: CDR1 MNHNS and CDR2 SASEGT. CDR3 bases: TGTGCCAGCACCACAGGGGTTGGGGCCAACGTCCTGACTTTC. Amino acid sequence: CASTTGVGANVLTF.

This clonotype has only a few counts. The J gene is TRBJ1-5, the V gene TRBV12-3 or TRBV12-4; D is unclear. This CDR3 has 14 amino acids. The V end was cut by 2 bases, the J end by 3 bases, with 8 bases between. CDR3 sequence reads: CASSLQVPNQPQHF. CDR3 bases: TGTGCCAGCAGTTTACAGGTTCCCAATCAGCCCCAGCATTTT.

This clonotype occurred many times. The V and J genes are TRBV7-2 and TRBJ2-7; either TRBD1 or TRBD2 may fit D (6 bases each). The CDR3 consists of 13 residues. The germline gives CDR1 SGHTA, CDR2 FQGNSA. Between the trimmed V and J ends, which lost 5 bases and 6 bases, there was a span of 14 bases. The CDR3 DNA sequence: TGTGCCAGCAGCCTAAGGGGGGTCCGCGAGCAGTACTTC. Protein: CASSLRGVREQYF.

This clonotype was picked up a small number of times. The rearrangement links TRBV25-1 to TRBJ1-4; weak D call: TRBD1 (5 bases). Per the germline V gene, CDR1 is MGHDK and CDR2 is SYGVNS. V was clipped by 4 bases and J by 8 bases, with 11 bases between them. CDR3 length equals 13 residues. In nucleotides, the CDR3 is TGTGCCAGCAGTGTTACAGGAGAGGAAAAACTGTTTTTT. Protein sequence: CASSVTGEEKLFF. Supplemented by reference TRBV25-1 and TRBJ1-4, the full variable domain reads EADIYQTPRYLVIGTGKKITLECSQTMGHDKMYWYQQDPGMELHLIHYSYGVNSTEKGDLSSESTVSRIRTEHFPLTLESARPSHTSQYLCASSVTGEEKLFFGSGTQLSVL.

The genes are TRBV7-9 and TRBJ1-1, with D possibly matching TRBD1 (6 bases). The CDR3 covers 13 residues. Trimming left V 8 bases short and J 1 base short, with 11 bases between. The germline CDR1 and CDR2 sequences are SEHNR and FQNEAQ (reference sequence). Written as DNA, the CDR3 is TGTGCCAGCGGCCGGACAGCGAACACTGAAGCTTTCTTT. Translating gives CASGRTANTEAFF.

This rearrangement joins TRBV12-3 or TRBV12-4 to TRBJ2-3; perhaps TRBD2 as D (5 bases). Trimming pared 2 bases from V and 0 bases from J, leaving 9 bases between. There are 15 residues in the CDR3. The CDR3 DNA is TGTGCCAGCAGTTTATGGAGGTCTAGCACAGATACGCAGTATTTT. It codes for CASSLWRSSTDTQYF.

This chain links TRBV4-1 with TRBJ1-1, with TRBD1 matching over 7 bases. The CDR3 consists of 17 residues. CDR1 is MGHRA, CDR2 YSYEKL, per germline. The ends lost 3 bases at V and 1 base at J; junction bases unmatched: 11. CDR3 residues: CASSQSTPGQTNTEAFF. CDR3 DNA: TGCGCCAGCAGCCAGTCGACGCCGGGACAGACGAACACTGAAGCTTTCTTT.

The gene calls are TRBV7-6 and TRBJ2-3, with a weak D call TRBD2 (7 bases). From germline, CDR1 is SGHVS and CDR2 FNYEAQ. This CDR3 spans 16 amino acids. The V end lost 5 bases, the J end lost 0 bases, and 15 bases lay between the germline ends. The CDR3 here is CASSPRGGPSTDTQYF. The CDR3 DNA reads as TGTGCCAGCAGCCCTAGGGGGGGGCCTAGCACAGATACGCAGTATTTT.